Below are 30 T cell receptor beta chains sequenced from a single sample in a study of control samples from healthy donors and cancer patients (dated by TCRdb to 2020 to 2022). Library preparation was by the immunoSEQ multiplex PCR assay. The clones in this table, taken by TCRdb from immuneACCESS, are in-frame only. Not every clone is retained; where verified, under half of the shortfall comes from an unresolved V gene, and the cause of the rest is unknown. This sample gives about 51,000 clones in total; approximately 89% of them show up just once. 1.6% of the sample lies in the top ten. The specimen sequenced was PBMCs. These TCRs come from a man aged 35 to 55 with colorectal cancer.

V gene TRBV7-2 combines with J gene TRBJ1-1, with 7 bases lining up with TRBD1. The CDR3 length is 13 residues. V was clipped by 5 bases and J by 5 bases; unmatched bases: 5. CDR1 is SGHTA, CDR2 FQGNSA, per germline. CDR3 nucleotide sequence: TGTGCCAGCAGCATGACAGGGTGGACTGAAGCTTTCTTT. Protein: CASSMTGWTEAFF.

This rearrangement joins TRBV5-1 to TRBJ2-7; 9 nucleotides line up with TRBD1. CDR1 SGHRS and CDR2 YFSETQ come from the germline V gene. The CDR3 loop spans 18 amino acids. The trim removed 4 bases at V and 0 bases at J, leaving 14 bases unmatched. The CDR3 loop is CASSDRDRVFTSSYEQYF. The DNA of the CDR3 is TGCGCCAGCAGCGACCGGGACAGGGTTTTTACCAGCTCCTACGAGCAGTACTTC.

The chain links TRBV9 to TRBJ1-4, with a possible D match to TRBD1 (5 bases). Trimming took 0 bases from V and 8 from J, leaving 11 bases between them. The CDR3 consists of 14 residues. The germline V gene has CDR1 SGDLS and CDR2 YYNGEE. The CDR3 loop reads CASSVGGVTEKLFF. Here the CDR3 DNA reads TGTGCCAGCAGCGTAGGGGGGGTCACGGAAAAACTGTTTTTT.

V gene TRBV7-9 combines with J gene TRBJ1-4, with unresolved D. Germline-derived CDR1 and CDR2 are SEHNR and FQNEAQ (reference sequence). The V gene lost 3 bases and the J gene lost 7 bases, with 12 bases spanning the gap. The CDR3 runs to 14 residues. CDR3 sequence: CASSFGSSSEKLFF. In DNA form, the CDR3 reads TGTGCCAGCAGCTTCGGTAGCTCAAGTGAAAAACTGTTTTTT.

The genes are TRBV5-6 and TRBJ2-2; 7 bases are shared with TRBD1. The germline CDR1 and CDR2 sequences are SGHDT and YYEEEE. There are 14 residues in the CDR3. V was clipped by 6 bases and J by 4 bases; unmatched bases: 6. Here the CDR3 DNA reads TGTGCCAGCAAAGACAGGGTTTCCACCGGGGAGCTGTTTTTT. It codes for CASKDRVSTGELFF. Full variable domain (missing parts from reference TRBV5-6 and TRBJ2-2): DAGVTQSPTHLIKTRGQQVTLRCSPKSGHDTVSWYQQALGQGPQFIFQYYEEEERQRGNFPDRFSGHQFPNYSSELNVNALLLGDSALYLCASKDRVSTGELFFGEGSRLTVL.

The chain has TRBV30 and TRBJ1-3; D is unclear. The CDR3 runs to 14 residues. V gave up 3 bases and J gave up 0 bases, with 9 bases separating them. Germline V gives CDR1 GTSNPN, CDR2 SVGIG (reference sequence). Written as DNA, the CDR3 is TGTGCCTGGAGCGTTGGTGGCTCTGGAAACACCATATATTTT. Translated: CAWSVGGSGNTIYF.

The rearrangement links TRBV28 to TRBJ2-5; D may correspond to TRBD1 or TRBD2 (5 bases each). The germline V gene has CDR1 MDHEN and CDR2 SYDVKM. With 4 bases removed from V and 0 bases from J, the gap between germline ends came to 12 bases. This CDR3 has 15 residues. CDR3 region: CASSSGTEYQETQYF. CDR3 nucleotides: TGTGCCAGCAGTTCCGGGACGGAGTACCAAGAGACCCAGTACTTC.

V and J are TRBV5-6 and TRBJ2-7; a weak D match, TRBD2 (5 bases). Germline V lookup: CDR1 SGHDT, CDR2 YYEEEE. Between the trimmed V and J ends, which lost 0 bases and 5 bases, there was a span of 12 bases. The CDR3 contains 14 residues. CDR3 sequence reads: CASSLVPGGDEQYF. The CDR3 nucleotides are TGTGCCAGCAGCTTGGTTCCCGGAGGAGACGAGCAGTACTTC.

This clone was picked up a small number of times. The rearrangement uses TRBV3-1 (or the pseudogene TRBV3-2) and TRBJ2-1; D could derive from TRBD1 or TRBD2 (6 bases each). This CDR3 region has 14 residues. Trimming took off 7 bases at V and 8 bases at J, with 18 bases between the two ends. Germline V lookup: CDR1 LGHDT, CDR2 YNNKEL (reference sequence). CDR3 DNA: TGTGCCAGCACAAACAGGGAGGCCGTCGATGAGCAGTTCTTC. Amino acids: CASTNREAVDEQFF.

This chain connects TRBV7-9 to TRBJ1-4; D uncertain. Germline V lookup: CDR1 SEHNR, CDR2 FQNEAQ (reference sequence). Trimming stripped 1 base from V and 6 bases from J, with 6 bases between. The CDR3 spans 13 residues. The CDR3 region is CASSLGRDEKLFF. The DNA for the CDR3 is TGTGCCAGCAGCTTAGGTCGAGATGAAAAACTGTTTTTT. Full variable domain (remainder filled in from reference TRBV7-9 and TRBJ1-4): DTGVSQNPRHKITKRGQNVTFRCDPISEHNRLYWYRQTLGQGPEFLTYFQNEAQLEKSRLLSDRFSAERPKGSFSTLEIQRTEQGDSAMYLCASSLGRDEKLFFGSGTQLSVL.

The CDR3 spells CASSQDGGPYNEQFF. In DNA form, the CDR3 reads TGCGCCAGCAGCCAAGATGGCGGGCCCTACAATGAGCAGTTCTTC. The chain joins TRBV4-3 to TRBJ2-1, with a possible D match to TRBD2 (5 bases). Trimming removed 0 bases from V and 2 bases from J, with 8 bases in between. Looked up from germline, CDR1 is LGHNA and CDR2 is YSLEER. This CDR3 is built from 15 residues.

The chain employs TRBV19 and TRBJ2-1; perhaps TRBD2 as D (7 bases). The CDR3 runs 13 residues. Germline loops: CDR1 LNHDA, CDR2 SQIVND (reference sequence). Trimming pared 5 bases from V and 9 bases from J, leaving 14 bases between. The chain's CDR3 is CASSRREGGEQFF. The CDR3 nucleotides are TGTGCCAGTAGTCGGAGGGAGGGGGGTGAGCAGTTCTTC.

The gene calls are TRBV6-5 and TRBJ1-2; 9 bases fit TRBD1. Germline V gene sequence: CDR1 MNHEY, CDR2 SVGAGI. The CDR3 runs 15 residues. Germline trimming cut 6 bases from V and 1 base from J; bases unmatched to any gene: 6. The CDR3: CASRTGTGNNYGYTF. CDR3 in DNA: TGTGCCAGCAGAACCGGGACAGGGAATAACTATGGCTACACCTTC.

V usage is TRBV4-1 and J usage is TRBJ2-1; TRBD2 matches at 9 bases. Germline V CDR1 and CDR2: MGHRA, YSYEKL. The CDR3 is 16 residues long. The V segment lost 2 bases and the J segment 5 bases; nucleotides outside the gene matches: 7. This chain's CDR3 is CASSQNAGGPNNEQFF. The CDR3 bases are TGCGCCAGCAGCCAAAACGCGGGAGGGCCTAACAATGAGCAGTTCTTC.

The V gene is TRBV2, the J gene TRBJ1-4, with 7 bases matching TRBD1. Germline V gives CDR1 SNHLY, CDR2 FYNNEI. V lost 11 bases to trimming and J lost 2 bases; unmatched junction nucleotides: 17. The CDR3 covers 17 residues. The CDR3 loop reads CASEDREVPWTNEKLFF. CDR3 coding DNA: TGTGCCTCAGAAGACAGGGAGGTGCCGTGGACTAATGAAAAACTGTTTTTT.

The CDR3, as DNA: TGCGCCAGCAGCCAAGTACTAGCGGGGTACAATGAGCAGTTCTTC. The encoded protein is CASSQVLAGYNEQFF. The chain employs TRBV4-1 and TRBJ2-1; 10 nucleotides agree with TRBD2. Trimming cost V 1 base and J 4 bases; bases outside gene matches: 1. The CDR3 extends over 15 amino acids. The germline CDR1 and CDR2 sequences are MGHRA and YSYEKL.

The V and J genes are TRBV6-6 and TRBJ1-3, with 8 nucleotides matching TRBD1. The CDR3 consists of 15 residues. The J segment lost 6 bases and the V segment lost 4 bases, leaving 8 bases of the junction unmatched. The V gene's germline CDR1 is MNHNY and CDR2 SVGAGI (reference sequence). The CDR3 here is CASSFRTGKENTIYF. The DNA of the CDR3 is TGTGCCAGCAGTTTCAGGACAGGGAAGGAAAACACCATATATTTT.

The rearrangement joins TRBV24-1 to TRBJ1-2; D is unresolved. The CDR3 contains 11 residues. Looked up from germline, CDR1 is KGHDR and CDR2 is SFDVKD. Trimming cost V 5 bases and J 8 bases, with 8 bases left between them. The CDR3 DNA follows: TGTGCCACCAGTGTTGGCGGGGGCTACACCTTC. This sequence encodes CATSVGGGYTF.

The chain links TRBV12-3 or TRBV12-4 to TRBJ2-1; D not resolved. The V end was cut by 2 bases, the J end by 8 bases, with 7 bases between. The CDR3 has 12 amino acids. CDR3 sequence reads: CASSLLGYEQFF. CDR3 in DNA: TGTGCCAGCAGTTTATTGGGGTATGAGCAGTTCTTC.

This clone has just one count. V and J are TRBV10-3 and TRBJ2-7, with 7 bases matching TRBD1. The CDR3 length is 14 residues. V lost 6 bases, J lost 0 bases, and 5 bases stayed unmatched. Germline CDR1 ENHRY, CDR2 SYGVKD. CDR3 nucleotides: TGTGCCATCAGGGGGACAGAGCCCTCCTACGAGCAGTACTTC. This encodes CAIRGTEPSYEQYF.

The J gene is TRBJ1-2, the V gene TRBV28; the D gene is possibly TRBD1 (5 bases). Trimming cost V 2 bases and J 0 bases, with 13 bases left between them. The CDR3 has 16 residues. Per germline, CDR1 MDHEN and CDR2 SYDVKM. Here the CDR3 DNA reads TGTGCCAGCAGTTTAGGGGGAGGGGCCACTAACTATGGCTACACCTTC. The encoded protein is CASSLGGGATNYGYTF.

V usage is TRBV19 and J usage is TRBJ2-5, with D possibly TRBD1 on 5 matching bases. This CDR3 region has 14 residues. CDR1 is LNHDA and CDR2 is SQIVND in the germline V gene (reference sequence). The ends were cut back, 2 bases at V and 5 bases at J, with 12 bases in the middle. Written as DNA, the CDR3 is TGTGCCAGTAGTATAAGACCGGCAGGGGAGACCCAGTACTTC. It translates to CASSIRPAGETQYF.

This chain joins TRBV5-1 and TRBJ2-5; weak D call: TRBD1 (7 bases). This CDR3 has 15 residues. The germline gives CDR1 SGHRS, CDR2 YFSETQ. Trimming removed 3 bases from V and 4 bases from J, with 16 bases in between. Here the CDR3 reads CASSWGTVGGETQYF. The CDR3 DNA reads TGCGCCAGCAGCTGGGGGACAGTCGGGGGAGAGACCCAGTACTTC.

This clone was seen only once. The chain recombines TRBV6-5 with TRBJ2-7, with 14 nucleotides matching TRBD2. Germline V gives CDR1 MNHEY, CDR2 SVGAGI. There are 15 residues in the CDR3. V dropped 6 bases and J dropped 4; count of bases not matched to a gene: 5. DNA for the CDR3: TGTGCCAGCAGCCCCGGACTAGCGGGAGGTTACGAGCAGTACTTC. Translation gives CASSPGLAGGYEQYF.

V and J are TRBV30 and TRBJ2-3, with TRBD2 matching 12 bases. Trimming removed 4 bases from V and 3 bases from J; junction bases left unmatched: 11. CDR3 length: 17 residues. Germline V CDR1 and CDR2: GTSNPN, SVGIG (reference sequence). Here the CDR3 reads CAWKPSGRAVTTDTQYF. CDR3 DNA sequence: TGTGCCTGGAAGCCTAGCGGGAGGGCCGTTACGACAGATACGCAGTATTTT. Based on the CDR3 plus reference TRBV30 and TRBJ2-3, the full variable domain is SQTIHQWPATLVQPVGSPLSLECTVEGTSNPNLYWYRQAAGRGLQLLFYSVGIGQISSEVPQNLSASRPQDRQFILSSKKLLLSDSGFYLCAWKPSGRAVTTDTQYFGPGTRLTVL.

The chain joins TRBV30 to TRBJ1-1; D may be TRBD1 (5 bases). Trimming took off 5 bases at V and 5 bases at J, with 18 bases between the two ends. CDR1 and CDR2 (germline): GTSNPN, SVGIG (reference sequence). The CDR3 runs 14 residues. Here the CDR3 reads CAWRQNPRRTEAFF. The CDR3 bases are TGTGCCTGGCGACAGAACCCCAGAAGGACTGAAGCTTTCTTT.

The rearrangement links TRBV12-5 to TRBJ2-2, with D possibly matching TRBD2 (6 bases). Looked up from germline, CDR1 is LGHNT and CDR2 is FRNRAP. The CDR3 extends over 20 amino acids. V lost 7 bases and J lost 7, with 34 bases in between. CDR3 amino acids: CASEPITKKTGEWEVGELFF. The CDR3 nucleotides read TGTGCTAGTGAACCCATAACAAAAAAAACCGGGGAGTGGGAGGTCGGGGAGCTGTTTTTT.

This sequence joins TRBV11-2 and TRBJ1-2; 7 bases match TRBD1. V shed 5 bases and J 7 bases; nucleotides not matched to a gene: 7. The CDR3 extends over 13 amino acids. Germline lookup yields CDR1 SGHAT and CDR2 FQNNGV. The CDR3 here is CASSTLTGVGYTF. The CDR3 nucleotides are TGTGCCAGCAGCACCCTTACAGGGGTTGGCTACACCTTC.

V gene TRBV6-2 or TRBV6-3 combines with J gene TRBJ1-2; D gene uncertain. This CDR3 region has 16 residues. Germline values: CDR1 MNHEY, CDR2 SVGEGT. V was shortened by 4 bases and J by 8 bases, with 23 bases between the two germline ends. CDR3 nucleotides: TGTGCCAGCAGTTCGGCTCGGGGTAAAACTTCACCGGGCTACACCTTC. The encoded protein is CASSSARGKTSPGYTF.

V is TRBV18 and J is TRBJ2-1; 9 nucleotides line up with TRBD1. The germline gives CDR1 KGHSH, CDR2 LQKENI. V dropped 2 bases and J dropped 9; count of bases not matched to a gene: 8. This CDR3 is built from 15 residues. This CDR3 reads CASSPSGQGMFEQFF. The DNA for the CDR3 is TGTGCCAGCTCACCATCGGGACAGGGAATGTTTGAGCAGTTCTTC.